The source of this T cell receptor beta chain is a study of beta chain features in type 1 diabetes. Turning to the study itself: Roughly 98 million sorted cells were examined across all samples.

Regarding the study as a whole: Moderate but significant shortening of TCRB CDR3s was recorded in all four CD4+ subsets from Type 1 diabetes patients.

Expressed TCRB transcripts were sequenced because the entire RNA isolate underwent reverse transcription. Across stem cell-like memory T cell samples, reads averaged approximately 1 million. TCRdb's copy holds only in-frame clones and misses some; the assay was immunoSEQ multiplex PCR. The top ten hold around 0.13% of the sample, which has around 46,000 clones, around 40% seen once. Germline lookup yields CDR1 MDHEN and CDR2 SYDVKM. The ends were cut back, 5 bases at V and 7 bases at J, with 8 bases in the middle. The CDR3 runs to 11 residues. Regarding this clone: What it recognizes is unknown.

Sequences were obtained from stem cell memory CD4+ T cells from blood. The chain employs TRBV28 and TRBJ1-1; no definite D call. The origin of this receptor is a man aged 30 to 45 with type 1 diabetes. The CDR3, as DNA: TGTGCCAGCAGTCGTGACATTGAAGCTTTCTTT. It is translated as CASSRDIEAFF.